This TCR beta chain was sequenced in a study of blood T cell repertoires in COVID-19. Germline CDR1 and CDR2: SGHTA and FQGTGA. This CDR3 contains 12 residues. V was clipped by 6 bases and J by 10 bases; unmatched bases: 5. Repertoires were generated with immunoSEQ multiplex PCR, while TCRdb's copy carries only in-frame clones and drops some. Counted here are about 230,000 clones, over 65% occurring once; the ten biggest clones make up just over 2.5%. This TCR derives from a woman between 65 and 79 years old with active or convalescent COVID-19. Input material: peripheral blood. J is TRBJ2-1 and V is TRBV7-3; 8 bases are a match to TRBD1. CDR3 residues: CASSPTGGEQFF. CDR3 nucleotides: TGTGCCAGCAGTCCCACAGGGGGAGAGCAGTTCTTC.